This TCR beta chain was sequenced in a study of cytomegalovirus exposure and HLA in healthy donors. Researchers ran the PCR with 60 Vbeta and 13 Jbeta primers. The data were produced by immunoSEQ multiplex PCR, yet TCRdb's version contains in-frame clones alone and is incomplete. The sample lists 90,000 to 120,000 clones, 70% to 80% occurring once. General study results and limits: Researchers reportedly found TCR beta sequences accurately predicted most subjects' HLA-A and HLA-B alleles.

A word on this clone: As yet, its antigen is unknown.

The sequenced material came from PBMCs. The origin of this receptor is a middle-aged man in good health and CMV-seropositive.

This CDR3 is CASSFQTGQLYEQYF. CDR3 DNA: TGTGCCAGCAGTTTCCAGACAGGGCAACTATACGAGCAGTACTTC. The chain has TRBV28 and TRBJ2-7; TRBD1 agrees at 7 bases. After removal of 3 bases from V and 4 bases from J, the junction contained 9 bases not matched to a gene. CDR3 length equals 15 residues. Germline lookup yields CDR1 MDHEN and CDR2 SYDVKM.